This T cell receptor (beta chain) was sequenced in a study of blood T cell repertoires in COVID-19. The overall study: Sites in the United States, Italy and Spain provided acute and convalescent COVID-19 samples. T cells, B-cell-depleted T cells, or PBMCs provided the cDNA or gDNA that served as material.

In the original analysis: The assay estimated nucleated cells by amplifying reference gene primers. Measured with immunoSEQ multiplex PCR; TCRdb has only the in-frame clones, and not every one. V and J calls and clone size are given by that table; D and trimming were obtained from the DNA. The table shows roughly 120,000 clones, with 75% to 85% occurring only once. The sample was peripheral blood. This clonotype was obtained from a man between 65 and 79 years old with acute or convalescent COVID-19.

The CDR3 nucleotides read TGCAGTGCTAGTGTCCGGGGACTAGCGGGAGTCGGAGATACGCAGTATTTT. It yields the protein CSASVRGLAGVGDTQYF. The J gene is TRBJ2-3, the V gene TRBV20-1, with TRBD2 identical over 14 bases. CDR1 DFQATT and CDR2 SNEGSKA come from the germline V gene (reference sequence). The CDR3 loop spans 17 amino acids. The trim removed 3 bases at V and 5 bases at J, leaving 10 bases unmatched.